These 24 T cell receptor beta chains share one sample of origin, sequenced in a study of long-term antiretroviral therapy in people with HIV. The assay used was immunoSEQ (version v3.0), run at survey level. TCRdb's table, derived via immunoSEQ multiplex PCR, lists solely in-frame clones and lacks some. Of approximately 17,000 clones in the sample, 80% to 90% were seen once. The sample in question was unsorted PBMCs, obtained 0.6 years after starting antiretroviral therapy. The receptors come from a woman in her late teens or twenties with HIV.

The J gene is TRBJ1-2, the V gene TRBV30, with unresolved D. The CDR3 has 13 amino acids. In germline, CDR1 is GTSNPN, CDR2 SVGIG (reference sequence). The germline V and J ends were trimmed by 2 bases and 4 bases, with 11 bases remaining between them. CDR3 DNA sequence: TGTGCCTGGAGTCAACGGCGGCTCTATGGCTACACCTTC. Translating it yields CAWSQRRLYGYTF. Filled out from reference TRBV30 and TRBJ1-2, the complete variable domain reads SQTIHQWPATLVQPVGSPLSLECTVEGTSNPNLYWYRQAAGRGLQLLFYSVGIGQISSEVPQNLSASRPQDRQFILSSKKLLLSDSGFYLCAWSQRRLYGYTFGSGTRLTVV.

The chain couples TRBV27 to TRBJ2-3, with D possibly matching TRBD2 (6 bases). This CDR3 has 14 amino acids. V lost 3 bases to trimming and J lost 4 bases, with 11 bases between them. The V gene's germline CDR1 is MNHEY and CDR2 SMNVEV (reference sequence). This CDR3 is CASSLTSDADTQYF. The CDR3 DNA is TGTGCCAGCAGTTTGACTAGTGATGCAGATACGCAGTATTTT.

The chain couples TRBV9 to TRBJ2-2; the match to TRBD1 covers 8 bases. Germline values: CDR1 SGDLS, CDR2 YYNGEE. J gave up 4 bases and V 4 bases, and 9 bases lay outside the gene matches. This CDR3 spans 16 amino acids. CDR3 bases: TGTGCCAGCAGCTTCGACAGGGGTGGTGGCACCGGGGAGCTGTTTTTT. Its protein is CASSFDRGGGTGELFF.

V is TRBV14 and J is TRBJ2-1; a possible D gene is TRBD2 (6 bases). This CDR3 has 14 residues. V lost 0 bases, J lost 3 bases, and 6 bases lay in between. Germline-derived CDR1 and CDR2 are SGHDN and FVKESK. The CDR3 here is CASSQEDYYNEQFF. The CDR3, as DNA: TGTGCCAGCAGCCAAGAGGACTACTACAATGAGCAGTTCTTC. The full variable domain, with the rest looked up from reference TRBV14 and TRBJ2-1, is EAGVTQFPSHSVIEKGQTVTLRCDPISGHDNLYWYRRVMGKEIKFLLHFVKESKQDESGMPNNRFLAERTGGTYSTLKVQPAELEDSGVYFCASSQEDYYNEQFFGPGTRLTVL.

This sequence joins TRBV4-3 and TRBJ1-2; D is ambiguous. The CDR3 sequence is 17 residues long. Germline CDR1 LGHNA, CDR2 YSLEER. The V and J ends lost 1 base and 7 bases respectively, with 22 bases between them. This CDR3 is CASSQGPEWANIGGYTF. CDR3 nucleotide sequence: TGCGCCAGCAGCCAAGGCCCCGAATGGGCTAATATAGGTGGCTACACCTTC.

The gene calls are TRBV6-1 and TRBJ1-2, with D perhaps TRBD1 (5 bases). V was shortened by 2 bases and J by 7 bases, with 11 bases between the two germline ends. Germline values: CDR1 MNHNS, CDR2 SASEGT. The CDR3 is 13 residues long. In DNA, the CDR3 is TGTGCCAGCAGTGAAATTTTGGGGGTTGGCTACACCTTC. Amino acid sequence: CASSEILGVGYTF.

The chain recombines TRBV5-4 with TRBJ2-7; D is ambiguous. V lost 1 base and J 4 bases, leaving 9 bases between the germline ends. Germline V CDR1 and CDR2: SGHNT, YYREEE (reference sequence). The CDR3 is 13 amino acids. The CDR3 coding sequence is TGTGCCAGCAGCTTGATGGGGAAATACGAGCAGTACTTC. This encodes CASSLMGKYEQYF.

This chain connects TRBV5-6 to TRBJ1-4; TRBD1 matches 9 bases. This CDR3 is built from 14 residues. The V gene's germline CDR1 is SGHDT and CDR2 YYEEEE. Germline trimming cut 5 bases from V and 6 bases from J; bases unmatched to any gene: 5. CDR3 protein: CASRSTGGDEKLFF. The CDR3 DNA is TGTGCCAGCAGGTCCACAGGGGGCGATGAAAAACTGTTTTTT.

The rearrangement links TRBV7-9 to TRBJ1-5; D perhaps matches TRBD1 (6 bases). The length of the CDR3 is 14 residues. Between the trimmed V and J ends, which lost 3 bases and 3 bases, there was a span of 9 bases. Per the germline V gene, CDR1 is SEHNR and CDR2 is FQNEAQ (reference sequence). The CDR3 DNA is TGTGCCAGCAGCTTGACAGGAGACAATCAGCCCCAGCATTTT. As protein: CASSLTGDNQPQHF.

This clone has more than one count but fewer than ten. The chain joins TRBV28 to TRBJ1-1, with D maybe TRBD1 (5 bases). V was trimmed by 5 bases and J by 1 base, leaving 14 bases between them. The CDR3 is made up of 15 amino acids. CDR1 and CDR2 (germline): MDHEN, SYDVKM. This CDR3 reads CASSDTGLANTEAFF. DNA of the CDR3: TGTGCCAGCAGTGATACAGGCTTGGCGAACACTGAAGCTTTCTTT.

The chain uses TRBV7-2 and TRBJ2-3, with D uncertain. Germline V lookup: CDR1 SGHTA, CDR2 FQGNSA. There are 13 residues in the CDR3. Trimming shortened V by 1 base and J by 2 bases, and 4 bases separated the two germline ends. The CDR3 reads CASSLENTDTQYF. The CDR3, as DNA: TGTGCCAGCAGCTTAGAAAACACAGATACGCAGTATTTT.

The rearrangement uses TRBV7-9 and TRBJ2-1; D assignment may be TRBD1 or TRBD2 (5 bases each). V dropped 4 bases and J dropped 6 bases, with 19 bases sitting between them. The CDR3 is 16 residues long. Germline CDR1 is SEHNR and CDR2 is FQNEAQ (reference sequence). CDR3 loop: CASSSRDGAGINEQFF. The DNA of the CDR3 is TGTGCCAGCAGCTCTCGAGACGGGGCAGGGATCAATGAGCAGTTCTTC.

The J gene is TRBJ1-2, the V gene TRBV20-1, with D unclear. Germline V gene lookup returns CDR1 DFQATT and CDR2 SNEGSKA (reference sequence). Trimming removed 3 bases at V and 8 bases at J, with 10 bases between. The CDR3 has 11 amino acids. The chain's CDR3 is CSASWYLGYTF. Written as DNA, the CDR3 is TGCAGTGCTAGTTGGTATTTAGGCTACACCTTC.

The chain combines TRBV14 with TRBJ1-1; no firm D call. Germline values: CDR1 SGHDN, CDR2 FVKESK. With 4 bases removed from V and 6 bases from J, the gap between germline ends came to 15 bases. The CDR3 contains 14 residues. The CDR3 protein is CASSLLKRTAEAFF. CDR3 sequence (DNA): TGTGCCAGCAGCCTCCTGAAGAGGACGGCTGAAGCTTTCTTT.

This clone was seen only a few times. The chain has TRBV11-2 and TRBJ2-7; D is undetermined. The V gene's germline CDR1 is SGHAT and CDR2 FQNNGV. The CDR3 is 13 residues long. The CDR3 loop reads CASSGWDSYEQYF. CDR3 DNA: TGTGCTTCGTCCGGCTGGGATTCCTACGAGCAGTACTTC.

This clone was observed a few times. J is TRBJ2-7 and V is TRBV30; D might be TRBD1 or TRBD2, each matching 5 bases. The CDR3 contains 13 residues. V shed 5 bases and J shed 7 bases, with 18 bases lying between them. Germline V CDR1 and CDR2: GTSNPN, SVGIG (reference sequence). CDR3 sequence (DNA): TGTGCCTGGGAGGGGTGGTCCTCCGGGGAGCAGTACTTC. Translation gives CAWEGWSSGEQYF.

This chain connects TRBV29-1 to TRBJ2-1, with 8 bases aligning to TRBD2. Germline CDR1 reads SQVTM; CDR2 reads ANQGSEA. CDR3 length: 13 amino acids. V dropped 4 bases and J dropped 5; count of bases not matched to a gene: 4. The CDR3 DNA follows: TGCAGCGTTGGTAGCGGGGAAGACAATGAGCAGTTCTTC. It translates to CSVGSGEDNEQFF.

This chain links TRBV5-6 with TRBJ1-2; 7 nucleotides line up with TRBD1. The CDR3 covers 15 residues. Germline assignment: CDR1 SGHDT and CDR2 YYEEEE. V was pared by 7 bases and J by 3 bases, with 12 bases of the junction left unmatched. CDR3 DNA: TGTGCCAGCGGACTTTGGGACGACAGGGACTATGGCTACACCTTC. Its protein is CASGLWDDRDYGYTF.

This clone turned up a few times. The chain combines TRBV29-1 with TRBJ1-2; D is undetermined. The CDR3 is 13 amino acids. Trimming took off 3 bases at V and 2 bases at J, with 10 bases between the two ends. CDR1 and CDR2 (germline): SQVTM, ANQGSEA. DNA for the CDR3: TGCAGCGTTGAGGGTCCTCTAAACTATGGCTACACCTTC. It encodes CSVEGPLNYGYTF.

The CDR3 DNA follows: TGCAGCGTTCGGCGGGAGGGCTCCTACGAGCAGTACTTC. Protein: CSVRREGSYEQYF. This rearrangement joins TRBV29-1 to TRBJ2-7; 9 bases fit TRBD2. V was clipped by 5 bases and J by 0 bases; unmatched bases: 2. Germline CDR1 reads SQVTM; CDR2 reads ANQGSEA. This CDR3 is 13 amino acids long.

The chain employs TRBV25-1 and TRBJ2-1; D is ambiguous. Germline V lookup: CDR1 MGHDK, CDR2 SYGVNS. This CDR3 comprises 14 residues. The V and J ends lost 3 bases and 0 bases respectively, with 6 bases between them. The CDR3 sequence: CASSDGSSYNEQFF. The CDR3 DNA sequence: TGTGCCAGCAGTGACGGAAGCTCCTACAATGAGCAGTTCTTC. The full variable domain, rest sourced from reference TRBV25-1 and TRBJ2-1, is EADIYQTPRYLVIGTGKKITLECSQTMGHDKMYWYQQDPGMELHLIHYSYGVNSTEKGDLSSESTVSRIRTEHFPLTLESARPSHTSQYLCASSDGSSYNEQFFGPGTRLTVL.

There are a few counts of this clone. This chain links TRBV19 with TRBJ1-2, with D uncertain. Trimming left V 3 bases short and J 4 bases short, with 12 bases between. The CDR3 has 14 residues. Germline V CDR1 and CDR2: LNHDA, SQIVND (reference sequence). The CDR3 loop is CASSITVAAYGYTF. The CDR3 region has the DNA TGTGCCAGTAGTATCACAGTGGCAGCCTATGGCTACACCTTC.

The V gene is TRBV25-1, the J gene TRBJ2-7, with 7 positions matching TRBD1. CDR3 length equals 15 residues. With 1 base clipped from V and 3 bases from J, the junction kept 6 bases outside the gene matches. Looked up from germline, CDR1 is MGHDK and CDR2 is SYGVNS. CDR3: CASSESLQGNYEQYF. The CDR3, as DNA: TGTGCCAGCAGTGAATCCTTACAGGGGAACTACGAGCAGTACTTC.

J is TRBJ1-1 and V is TRBV7-9; 9 bases are shared with TRBD1. V trimming: 1 base; J trimming: 8 bases; junction bases outside the gene matches: 8. Germline-derived CDR1 and CDR2 are SEHNR and FQNEAQ (reference sequence). This CDR3 is built from 15 residues. The CDR3 nucleotides read TGTGCCAGCAGCTTAGAGGCCGGACAGGGGAACGAAGCTTTCTTT. It yields the protein CASSLEAGQGNEAFF.